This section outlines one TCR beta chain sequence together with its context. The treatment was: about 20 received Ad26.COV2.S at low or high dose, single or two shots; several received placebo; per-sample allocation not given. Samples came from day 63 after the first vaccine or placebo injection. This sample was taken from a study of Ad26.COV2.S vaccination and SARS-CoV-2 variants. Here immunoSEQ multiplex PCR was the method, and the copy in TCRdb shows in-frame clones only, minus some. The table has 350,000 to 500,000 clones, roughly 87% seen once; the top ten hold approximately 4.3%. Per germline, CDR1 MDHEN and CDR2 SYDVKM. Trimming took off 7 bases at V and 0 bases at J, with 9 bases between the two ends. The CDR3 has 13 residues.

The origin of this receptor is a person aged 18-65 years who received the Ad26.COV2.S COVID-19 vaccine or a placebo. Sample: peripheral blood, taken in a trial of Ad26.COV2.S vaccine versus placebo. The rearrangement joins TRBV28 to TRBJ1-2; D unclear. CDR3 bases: TGTGCCAGCACCAGAGAGGCTAACTATGGCTACACCTTC. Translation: CASTREANYGYTF.